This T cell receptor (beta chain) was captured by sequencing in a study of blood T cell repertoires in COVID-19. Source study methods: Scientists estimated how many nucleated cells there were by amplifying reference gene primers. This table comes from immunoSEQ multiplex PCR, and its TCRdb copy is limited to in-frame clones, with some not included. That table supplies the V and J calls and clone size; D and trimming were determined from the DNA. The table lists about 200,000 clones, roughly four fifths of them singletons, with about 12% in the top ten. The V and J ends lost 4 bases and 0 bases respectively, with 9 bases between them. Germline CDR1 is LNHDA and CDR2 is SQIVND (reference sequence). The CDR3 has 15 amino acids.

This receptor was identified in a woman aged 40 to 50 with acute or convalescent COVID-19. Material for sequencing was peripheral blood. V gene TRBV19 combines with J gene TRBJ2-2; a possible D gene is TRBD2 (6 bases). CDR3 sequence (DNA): TGTGCCAGTAGTAGGGCGGGAACGAACACCGGGGAGCTGTTTTTT. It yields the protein CASSRAGTNTGELFF.